One sample yielded the 4 T cell receptor beta chains listed below, sequenced in a study of technical replicates of blood from a few donors (dated by TCRdb to the late 2010s). Receptor libraries were prepared by the immunoSEQ multiplex PCR assay. Not all clones reach the TCRdb copy of this immuneACCESS table, which keeps in-frame sequences only. Checked studies attribute under half of the gap to unresolved V genes and leave the rest unexplained. The sample records over 85,000 clones, 96% of which are singletons. About 0.34% of the sample goes to the ten largest clones. Sequencing input: T cells isolated from PBMCs. These TCRs come from a human donor in good health.

This chain connects TRBV6-1 to TRBJ2-1; D is unresolved. Trimming pared 1 base from V and 2 bases from J, leaving 12 bases between. The CDR3 consists of 16 residues. Looked up from germline, CDR1 is MNHNS and CDR2 is SASEGT. CDR3 nucleotide sequence: TGTGCCAGCAGTGAAGAGCGTAGGCGCCCCTACAATGAGCAGTTCTTC. Protein product: CASSEERRRPYNEQFF.

The chain combines TRBV9 with TRBJ1-4; TRBD1 matches at 9 bases. CDR3 length: 14 residues. CDR1 SGDLS and CDR2 YYNGEE come from the germline V gene. The junction had 4 bases not matched to a gene; V was cut back by 2 bases and J by 8 bases. The CDR3 protein is CASSVQGQGEKLFF. The CDR3 region has the DNA TGTGCCAGCAGCGTCCAGGGACAGGGAGAAAAACTGTTTTTT.

J is TRBJ1-3 and V is TRBV9; TRBD1 matches 7 bases. Germline loops: CDR1 SGDLS, CDR2 YYNGEE. This CDR3 spans 14 amino acids. The junction had 3 bases not matched to a gene; V was cut back by 2 bases and J by 4 bases. The CDR3 bases are TGTGCCAGCAGCGTCGACAGGGCCGGAAACACCATATATTTT. It yields the protein CASSVDRAGNTIYF.

The chain recombines TRBV14 with TRBJ1-1, with 8 bases that match TRBD1. The CDR3 is made up of 13 amino acids. After removal of 5 bases from V and 11 bases from J, the junction contained 10 bases not matched to a gene. The V gene's germline CDR1 is SGHDN and CDR2 FVKESK. The CDR3 region is CASSYLTGGGAFF. Written as DNA, the CDR3 is TGTGCCAGCAGCTACCTAACAGGGGGTGGCGCTTTCTTT.